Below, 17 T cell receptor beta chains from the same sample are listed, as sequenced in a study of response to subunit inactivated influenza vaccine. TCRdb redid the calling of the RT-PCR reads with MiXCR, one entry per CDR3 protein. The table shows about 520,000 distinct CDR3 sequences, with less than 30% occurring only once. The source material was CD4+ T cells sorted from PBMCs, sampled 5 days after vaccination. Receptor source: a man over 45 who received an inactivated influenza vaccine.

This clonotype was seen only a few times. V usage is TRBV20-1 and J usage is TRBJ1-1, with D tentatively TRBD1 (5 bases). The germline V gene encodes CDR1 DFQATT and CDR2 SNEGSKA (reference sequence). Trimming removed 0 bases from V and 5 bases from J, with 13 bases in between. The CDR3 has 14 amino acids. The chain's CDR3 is CSAREMGVGTEAFF. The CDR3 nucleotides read TGCAGTGCTAGAGAAATGGGGGTAGGGACTGAAGCTTTCTTT.

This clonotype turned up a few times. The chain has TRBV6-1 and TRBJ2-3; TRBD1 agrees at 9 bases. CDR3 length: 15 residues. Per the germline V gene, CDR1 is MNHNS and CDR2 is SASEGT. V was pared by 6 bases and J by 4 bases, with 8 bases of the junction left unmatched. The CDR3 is CASSPGQGRADTQYF. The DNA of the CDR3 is TGTGCCAGCAGCCCAGGACAGGGGAGGGCAGATACGCAGTATTTT.

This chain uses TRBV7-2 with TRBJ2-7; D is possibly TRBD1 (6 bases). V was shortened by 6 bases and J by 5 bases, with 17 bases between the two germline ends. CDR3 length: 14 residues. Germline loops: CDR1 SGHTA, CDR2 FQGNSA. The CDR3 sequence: CASRYTPDSHEQYF. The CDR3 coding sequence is TGTGCCAGCAGATATACCCCGGACAGCCACGAGCAGTACTTC.

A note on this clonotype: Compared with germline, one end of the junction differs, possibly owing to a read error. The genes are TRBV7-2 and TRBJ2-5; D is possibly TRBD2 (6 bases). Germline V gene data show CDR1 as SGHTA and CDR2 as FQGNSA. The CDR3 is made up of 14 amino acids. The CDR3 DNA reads TGTGCCAGCACCTTAGGGAGGTATCTAGAGACCCAGTACTTC. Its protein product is CASTLGRYLETQYF.

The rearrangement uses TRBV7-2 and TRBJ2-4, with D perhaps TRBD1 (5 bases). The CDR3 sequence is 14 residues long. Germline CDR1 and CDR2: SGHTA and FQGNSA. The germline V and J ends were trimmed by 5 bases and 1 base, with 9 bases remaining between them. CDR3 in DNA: TGTGCCAGCAGCCCTGGGGCGGCCAAAAACATTCAGTACTTC. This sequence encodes CASSPGAAKNIQYF.

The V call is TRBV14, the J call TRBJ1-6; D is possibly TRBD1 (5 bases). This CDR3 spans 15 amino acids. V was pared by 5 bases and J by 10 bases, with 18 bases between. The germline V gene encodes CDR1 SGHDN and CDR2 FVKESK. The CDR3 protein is CASSELQGGRSPLHF. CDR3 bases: TGTGCCAGCAGCGAACTGCAGGGAGGTCGGTCACCCCTCCACTTT.

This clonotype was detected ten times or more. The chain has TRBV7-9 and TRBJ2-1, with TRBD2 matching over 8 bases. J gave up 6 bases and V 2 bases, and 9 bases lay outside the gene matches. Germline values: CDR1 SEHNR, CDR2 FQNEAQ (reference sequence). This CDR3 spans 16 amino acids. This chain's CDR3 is CASSLRPAGVTNEQFF. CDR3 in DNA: TGTGCCAGCAGCTTACGACCAGCGGGAGTAACCAATGAGCAGTTCTTC.

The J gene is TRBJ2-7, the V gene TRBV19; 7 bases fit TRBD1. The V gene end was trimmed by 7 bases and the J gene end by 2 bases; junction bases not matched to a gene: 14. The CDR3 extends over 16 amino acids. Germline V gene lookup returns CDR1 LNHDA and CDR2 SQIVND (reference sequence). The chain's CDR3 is CASTSSGQLGAYEQYF. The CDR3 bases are TGTGCCAGTACCTCCTCGGGACAGTTAGGCGCCTACGAGCAGTACTTC.

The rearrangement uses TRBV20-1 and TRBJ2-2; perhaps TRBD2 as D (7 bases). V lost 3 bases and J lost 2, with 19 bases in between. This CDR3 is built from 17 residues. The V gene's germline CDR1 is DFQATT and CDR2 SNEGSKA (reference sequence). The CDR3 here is CSARNLRGRENTGELFF. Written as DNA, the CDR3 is TGCAGTGCTAGGAACCTTAGGGGGAGGGAAAACACCGGGGAGCTGTTTTTT.

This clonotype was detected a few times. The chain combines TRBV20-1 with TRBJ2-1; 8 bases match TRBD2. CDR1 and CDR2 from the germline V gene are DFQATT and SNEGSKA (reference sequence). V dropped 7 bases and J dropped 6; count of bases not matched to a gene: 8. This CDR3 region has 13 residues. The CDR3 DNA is TGCAGTGGCGGCGGGAGGAGTATCAATGAGCAGTTCTTC. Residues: CSGGGRSINEQFF.

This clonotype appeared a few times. CDR3 amino acids: CASSYSGHMNTEAFF. CDR3 coding DNA: TGTGCCAGCAGTTACTCGGGGCATATGAACACTGAAGCTTTCTTT. The V and J genes are TRBV6-5 and TRBJ1-1, with D perhaps matching TRBD1 (5 bases). V lost 0 bases, J lost 0 bases, and 8 bases lay in between. Per the germline V gene, CDR1 is MNHEY and CDR2 is SVGAGI. CDR3 length: 15 amino acids.

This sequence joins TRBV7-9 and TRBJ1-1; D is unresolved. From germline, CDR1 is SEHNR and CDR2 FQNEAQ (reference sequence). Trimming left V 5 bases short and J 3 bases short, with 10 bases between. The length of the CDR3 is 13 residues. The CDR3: CASSRDGDTEAFF. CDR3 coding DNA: TGTGCCAGCAGCCGAGACGGCGACACTGAAGCTTTCTTT.

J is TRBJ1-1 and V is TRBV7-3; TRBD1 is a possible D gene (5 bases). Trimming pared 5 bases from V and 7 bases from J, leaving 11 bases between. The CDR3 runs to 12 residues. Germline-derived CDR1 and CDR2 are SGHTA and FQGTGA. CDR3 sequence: CASSPKTDEAFF. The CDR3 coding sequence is TGTGCCAGCAGCCCAAAGACAGATGAAGCTTTCTTT.

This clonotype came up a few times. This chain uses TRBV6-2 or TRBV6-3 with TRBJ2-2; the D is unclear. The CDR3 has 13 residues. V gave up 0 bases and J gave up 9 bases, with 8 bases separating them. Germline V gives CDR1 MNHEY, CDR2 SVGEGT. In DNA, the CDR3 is TGTGCCAGCAGTTACTCAGTTTCGTGGGAGCTGTTTTTT. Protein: CASSYSVSWELFF.

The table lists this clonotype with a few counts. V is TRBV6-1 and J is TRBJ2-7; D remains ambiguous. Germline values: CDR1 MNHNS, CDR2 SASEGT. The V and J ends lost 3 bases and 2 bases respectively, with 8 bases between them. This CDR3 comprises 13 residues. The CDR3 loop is CASSERSTYEQYF. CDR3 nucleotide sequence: TGTGCCAGCAGTGAGCGTAGCACCTACGAGCAGTACTTC.

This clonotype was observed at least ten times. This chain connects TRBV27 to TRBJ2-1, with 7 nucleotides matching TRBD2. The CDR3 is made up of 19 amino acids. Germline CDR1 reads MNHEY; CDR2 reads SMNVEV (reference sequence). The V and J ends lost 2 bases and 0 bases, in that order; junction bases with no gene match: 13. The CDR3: CASSLAGAALWGSYNEQFF. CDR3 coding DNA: TGTGCCAGCAGTTTAGCGGGAGCGGCGTTGTGGGGCTCCTACAATGAGCAGTTCTTC.

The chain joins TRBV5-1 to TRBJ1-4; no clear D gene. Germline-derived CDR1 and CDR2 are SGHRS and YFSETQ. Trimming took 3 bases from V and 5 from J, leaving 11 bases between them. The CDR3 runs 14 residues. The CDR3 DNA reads TGCGCCAGCAGCTCCGGGGTTGAGAATGAAAAACTGTTTTTT. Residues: CASSSGVENEKLFF.